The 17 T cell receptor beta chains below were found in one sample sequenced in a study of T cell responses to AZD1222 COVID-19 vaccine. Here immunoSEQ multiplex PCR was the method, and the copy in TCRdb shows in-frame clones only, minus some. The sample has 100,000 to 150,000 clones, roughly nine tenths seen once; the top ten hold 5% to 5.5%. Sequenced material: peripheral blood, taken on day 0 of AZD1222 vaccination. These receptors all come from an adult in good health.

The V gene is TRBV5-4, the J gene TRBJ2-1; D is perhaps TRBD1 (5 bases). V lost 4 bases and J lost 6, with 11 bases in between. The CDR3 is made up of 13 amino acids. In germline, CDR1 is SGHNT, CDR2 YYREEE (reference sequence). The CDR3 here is CASSLDRVNEQFF. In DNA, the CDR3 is TGTGCCAGCAGCCTCGACAGAGTCAATGAGCAGTTCTTC.

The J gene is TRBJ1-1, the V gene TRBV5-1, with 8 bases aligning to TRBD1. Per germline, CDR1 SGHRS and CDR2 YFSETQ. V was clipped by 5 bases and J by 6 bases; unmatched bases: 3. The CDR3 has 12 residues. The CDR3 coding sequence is TGCGCCAGCAGTCAGGACAGGGCTGAAGCTTTCTTT. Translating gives CASSQDRAEAFF.

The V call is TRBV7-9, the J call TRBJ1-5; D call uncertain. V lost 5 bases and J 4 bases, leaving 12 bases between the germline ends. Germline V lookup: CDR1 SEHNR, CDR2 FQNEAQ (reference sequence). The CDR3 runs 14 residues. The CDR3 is CASSHGVMNQPQHF. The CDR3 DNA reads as TGTGCCAGCAGCCATGGGGTTATGAATCAGCCCCAGCATTTT.

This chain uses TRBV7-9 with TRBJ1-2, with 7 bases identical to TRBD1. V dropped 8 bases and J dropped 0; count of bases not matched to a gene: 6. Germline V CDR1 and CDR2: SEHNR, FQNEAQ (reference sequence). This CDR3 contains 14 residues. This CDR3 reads CASGEGQTNYGYTF. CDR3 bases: TGTGCCAGCGGAGAGGGACAGACTAACTATGGCTACACCTTC.

Here the CDR3 reads CASSPGMGQETQYF. The CDR3 DNA reads TGTGCCAGCTCACCAGGGATGGGGCAAGAGACCCAGTACTTC. V and J are TRBV18 and TRBJ2-5; unclear D gene. Per the germline V gene, CDR1 is KGHSH and CDR2 is LQKENI. This CDR3 contains 14 residues. V was pared by 2 bases and J by 2 bases, with 9 bases between.

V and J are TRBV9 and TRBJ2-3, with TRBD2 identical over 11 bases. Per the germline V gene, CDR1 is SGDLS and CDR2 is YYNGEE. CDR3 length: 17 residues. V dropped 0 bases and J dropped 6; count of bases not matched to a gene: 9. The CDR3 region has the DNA TGTGCCAGCAGCGTAGATCGGCTAGCGGGAGGCGGGGATACGCAGTATTTT. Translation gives CASSVDRLAGGGDTQYF.

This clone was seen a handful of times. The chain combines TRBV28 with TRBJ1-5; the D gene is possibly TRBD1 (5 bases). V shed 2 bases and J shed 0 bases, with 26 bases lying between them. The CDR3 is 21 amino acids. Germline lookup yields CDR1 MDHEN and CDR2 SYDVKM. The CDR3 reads CASSLDPTRGAARYSNQPQHF. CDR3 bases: TGTGCCAGCAGTTTAGATCCCACACGAGGGGCCGCCAGATATAGCAATCAGCCCCAGCATTTT.

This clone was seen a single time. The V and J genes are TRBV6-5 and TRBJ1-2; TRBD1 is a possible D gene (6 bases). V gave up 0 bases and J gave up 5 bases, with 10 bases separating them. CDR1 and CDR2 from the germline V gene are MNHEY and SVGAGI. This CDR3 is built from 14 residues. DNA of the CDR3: TGTGCCAGCAGTTACTCGAACAGGGTGTATGGCTACACCTTC. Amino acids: CASSYSNRVYGYTF.

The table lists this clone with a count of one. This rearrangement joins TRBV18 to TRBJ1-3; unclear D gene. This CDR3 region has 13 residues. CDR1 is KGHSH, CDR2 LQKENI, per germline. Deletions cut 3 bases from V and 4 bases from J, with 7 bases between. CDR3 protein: CASSPGVGNTIYF. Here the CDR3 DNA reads TGTGCCAGCTCACCGGGAGTAGGAAACACCATATATTTT.

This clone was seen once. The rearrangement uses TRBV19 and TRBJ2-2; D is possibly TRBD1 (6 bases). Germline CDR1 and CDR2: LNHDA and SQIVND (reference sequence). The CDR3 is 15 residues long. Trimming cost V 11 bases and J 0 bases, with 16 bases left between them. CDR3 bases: TGTGCCTGCCAACAAGACAGGTCGAACACCGGGGAGCTGTTTTTT. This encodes CACQQDRSNTGELFF.

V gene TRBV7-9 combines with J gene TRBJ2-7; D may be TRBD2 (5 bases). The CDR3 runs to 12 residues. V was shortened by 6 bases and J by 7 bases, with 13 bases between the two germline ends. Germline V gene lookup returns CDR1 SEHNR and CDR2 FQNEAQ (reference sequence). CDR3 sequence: CASSFGVMEQYF. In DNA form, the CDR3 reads TGTGCCAGCAGTTTCGGGGTGATGGAGCAGTACTTC.

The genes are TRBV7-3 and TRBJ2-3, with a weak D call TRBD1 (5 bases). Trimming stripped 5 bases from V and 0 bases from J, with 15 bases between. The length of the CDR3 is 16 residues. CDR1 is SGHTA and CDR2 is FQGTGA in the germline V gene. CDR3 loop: CASSLTGSLSTDTQYF. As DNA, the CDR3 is TGTGCCAGCAGCCTTACAGGATCACTTAGCACAGATACGCAGTATTTT. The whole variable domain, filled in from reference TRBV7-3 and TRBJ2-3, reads GAGVSQTPSNKVTEKGKYVELRCDPISGHTALYWYRQSLGQGPEFLIYFQGTGAADDSGLPNDRFFAVRPEGSVSTLKIQRTERGDSAVYLCASSLTGSLSTDTQYFGPGTRLTVL.

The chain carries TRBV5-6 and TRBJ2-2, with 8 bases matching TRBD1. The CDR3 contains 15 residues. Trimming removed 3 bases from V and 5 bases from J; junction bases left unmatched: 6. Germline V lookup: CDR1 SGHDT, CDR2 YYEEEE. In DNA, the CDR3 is TGTGCCAGCAGCTCCCAGGGACAGGTAACCGGGGAGCTGTTTTTT. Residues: CASSSQGQVTGELFF. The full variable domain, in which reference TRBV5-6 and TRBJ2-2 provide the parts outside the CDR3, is DAGVTQSPTHLIKTRGQQVTLRCSPKSGHDTVSWYQQALGQGPQFIFQYYEEEERQRGNFPDRFSGHQFPNYSSELNVNALLLGDSALYLCASSSQGQVTGELFFGEGSRLTVL.

The CDR3 sequence: CASSLGETYEQYF. CDR3 in DNA: TGTGCCAGCAGTTTGGGGGAGACCTACGAGCAGTACTTC. V and J are TRBV12-3 or TRBV12-4 and TRBJ2-7; D is perhaps TRBD1 or TRBD2 (5 bases each). This CDR3 is built from 13 residues. Trimming took off 3 bases at V and 2 bases at J, with 8 bases between the two ends.

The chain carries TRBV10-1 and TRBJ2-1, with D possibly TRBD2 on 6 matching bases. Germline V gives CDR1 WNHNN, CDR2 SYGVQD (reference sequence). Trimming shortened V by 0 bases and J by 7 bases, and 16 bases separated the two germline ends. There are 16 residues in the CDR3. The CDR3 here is CASSESTPGEANEQFF. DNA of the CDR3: TGCGCCAGCAGTGAGTCGACTCCGGGGGAGGCGAATGAGCAGTTCTTC.

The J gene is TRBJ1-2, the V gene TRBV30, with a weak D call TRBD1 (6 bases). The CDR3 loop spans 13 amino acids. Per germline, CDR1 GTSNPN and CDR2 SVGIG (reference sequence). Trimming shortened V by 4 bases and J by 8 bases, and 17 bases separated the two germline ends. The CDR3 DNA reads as TGTGCCTGGAAGACCGGGGGGGCGCGGGGCTACACCTTC. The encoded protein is CAWKTGGARGYTF.

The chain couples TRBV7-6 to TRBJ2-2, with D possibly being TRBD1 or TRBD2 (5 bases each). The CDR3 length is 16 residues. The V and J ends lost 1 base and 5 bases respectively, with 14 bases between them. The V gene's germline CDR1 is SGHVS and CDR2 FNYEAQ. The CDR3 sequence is CASSLVSGTLTGELFF. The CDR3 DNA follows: TGTGCCAGCAGCTTAGTTTCTGGGACGCTAACCGGGGAGCTGTTTTTT.